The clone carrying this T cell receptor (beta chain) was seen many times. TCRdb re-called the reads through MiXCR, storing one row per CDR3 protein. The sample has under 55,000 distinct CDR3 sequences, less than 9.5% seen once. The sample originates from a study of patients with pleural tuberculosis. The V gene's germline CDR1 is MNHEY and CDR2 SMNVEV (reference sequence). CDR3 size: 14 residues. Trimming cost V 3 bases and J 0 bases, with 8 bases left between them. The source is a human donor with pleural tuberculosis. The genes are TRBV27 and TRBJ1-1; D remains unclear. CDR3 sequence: CASSFGGMNTEAFF. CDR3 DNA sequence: TGTGCCAGCAGTTTCGGAGGGATGAACACTGAAGCTTTCTTT.